This T cell receptor (beta chain) was sequenced during a study of blood T cell repertoires in COVID-19 (TCRdb year 2020). In terms of the full investigation: Samples covering the acute and convalescent phases of COVID-19 were provided by collaborators in the United States, Italy and Spain. The prospective study material was composed of cDNA or gDNA derived from T cells, B-cell-depleted T cells, or PBMCs. The dataset comprised deeply sampled blood TCRbeta repertoires from subjects exposed to, actively infected with, or recovered from COVID-19. A freely available public database, intended as a resource for researchers studying the immune response to SARS-CoV-2, is where the repertoires were released. Samples came from the ongoing ImmuneRACE study (first 160 participants) plus 1,254 subjects from 6 global collaborators. Sample metadata almost always included a de-identified subject ID, COVID-19 status, age in years and sex. HLA class I and class II types, where available, came from metadata supplied by the sample provider rather than from assay-based typing. What the work shows at the level of the full study, not this receptor alone: How much clinical and demographic metadata was included differed by source and by participant, and the metadata was provided uncurated.

In Seattle, one collaborating source enrolled patients while the infection was active and tracked those patients longitudinally over the course of disease. Each collaborating institution followed its own protocols to collect whole blood in K2EDTA tubes. For TCRbeta analysis, collaborator samples were shipped as frozen whole blood, as isolated PBMCs, or as DNA extracted from either sample type. V sheds 3 bases and J sheds 5 bases, leaving 3 bases between their ends. The CDR3 starts with the cysteine, ends with the phenylalanine, and has 11 residues. The sequence is cut down to CDR3 DNA, 33 bases in frame from base 1. TCRbeta CDR3 regions were amplified from genomic DNA by means of the immunoSEQ Assay, a bias-controlled multiplex PCR. For the original study's pipeline: The number of nucleated cells in each sample was estimated from the amplification of reference gene primers within the assay. To quantify the absolute abundance of each unique TCRbeta CDR3 rearrangement, sequence reads were collapsed and filtered. Productive Simpson clonality was computed per sample as the square root of Simpson's diversity index over productive rearrangements. The table was pulled from immuneACCESS by TCRdb, which kept in-frame rearrangements only. Such tables lose some clones; where checked, under half of the loss comes from unresolved V genes, and the rest has no known cause. For V, J and clone size, that table is used; D and trimming come from the DNA. The table for this sample lists about 340,000 clones; about nine tenths of them were counted only once. The top ten clones comprise about 7.3% of the sample.

This clone was seen only a few times. Its antigen is still unknown. Base qualities are not recorded, but no much larger clone differs from it by a single base. The receptor comes from a woman in her seventies with COVID-19, enrolled during active disease. The sequence is built from TRBV12-3 or TRBV12-4 and TRBJ2-3; the D gene identity is not certain. The sample taken for sequencing was peripheral blood. This receptor has the CDR3 CASSLRDTQYF. The DNA sequence follows: TGTGCCAGCAGTTTGAGAGATACGCAGTATTTT.